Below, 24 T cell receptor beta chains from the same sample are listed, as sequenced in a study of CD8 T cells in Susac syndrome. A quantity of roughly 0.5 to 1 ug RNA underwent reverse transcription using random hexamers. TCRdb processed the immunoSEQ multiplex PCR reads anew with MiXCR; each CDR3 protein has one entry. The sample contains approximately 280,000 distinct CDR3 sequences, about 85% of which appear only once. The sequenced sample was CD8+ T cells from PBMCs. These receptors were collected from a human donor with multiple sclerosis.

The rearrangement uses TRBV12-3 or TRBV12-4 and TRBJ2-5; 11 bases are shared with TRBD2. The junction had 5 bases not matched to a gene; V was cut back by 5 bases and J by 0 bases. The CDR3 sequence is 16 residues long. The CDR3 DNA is TGTGCCAGCAGTCCGTTAGCGGGAGGGTACCAAGAGACCCAGTACTTC. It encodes CASSPLAGGYQETQYF.

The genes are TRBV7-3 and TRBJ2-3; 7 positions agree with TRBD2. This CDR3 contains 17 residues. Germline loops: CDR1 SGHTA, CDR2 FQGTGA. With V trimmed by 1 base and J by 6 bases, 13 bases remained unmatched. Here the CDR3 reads CASSLRVAGEGSDTQYF. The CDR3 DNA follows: TGTGCCAGCAGCTTAAGAGTGGCGGGAGAGGGGTCGGATACGCAGTATTTT.

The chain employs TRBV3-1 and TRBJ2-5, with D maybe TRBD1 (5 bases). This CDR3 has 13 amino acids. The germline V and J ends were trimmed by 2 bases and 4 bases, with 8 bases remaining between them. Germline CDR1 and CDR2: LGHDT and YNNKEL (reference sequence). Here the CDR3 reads CASSQQGGETQYF. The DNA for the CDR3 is TGTGCCAGCAGCCAACAGGGCGGAGAGACCCAGTACTTC.

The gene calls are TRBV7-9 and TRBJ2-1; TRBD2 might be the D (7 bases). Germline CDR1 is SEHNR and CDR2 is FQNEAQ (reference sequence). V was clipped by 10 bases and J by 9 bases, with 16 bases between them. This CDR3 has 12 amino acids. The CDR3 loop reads CATRRGRVEQFF. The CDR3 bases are TGTGCCACTCGGCGGGGGCGGGTTGAGCAGTTCTTC.

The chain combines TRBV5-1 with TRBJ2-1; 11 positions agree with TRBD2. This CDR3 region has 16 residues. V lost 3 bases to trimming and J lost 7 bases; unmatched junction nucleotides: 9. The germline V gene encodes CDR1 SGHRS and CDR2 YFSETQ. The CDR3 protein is CASSWGSGRAGNEQFF. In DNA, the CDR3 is TGCGCCAGCAGCTGGGGTAGCGGGAGGGCAGGAAATGAGCAGTTCTTC.

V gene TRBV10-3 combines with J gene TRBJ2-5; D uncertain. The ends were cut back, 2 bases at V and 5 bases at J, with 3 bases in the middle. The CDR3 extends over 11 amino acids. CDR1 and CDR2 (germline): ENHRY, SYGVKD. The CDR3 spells CAISERETQYF. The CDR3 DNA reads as TGTGCCATCAGTGAGAGGGAGACCCAGTACTTC.

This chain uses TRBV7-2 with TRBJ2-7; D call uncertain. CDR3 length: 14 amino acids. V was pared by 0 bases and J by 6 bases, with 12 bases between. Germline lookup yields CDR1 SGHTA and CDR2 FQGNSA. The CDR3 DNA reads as TGTGCCAGCAGCTTAGCGACCGGACGAATCGAGCAGTACTTC. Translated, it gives CASSLATGRIEQYF.

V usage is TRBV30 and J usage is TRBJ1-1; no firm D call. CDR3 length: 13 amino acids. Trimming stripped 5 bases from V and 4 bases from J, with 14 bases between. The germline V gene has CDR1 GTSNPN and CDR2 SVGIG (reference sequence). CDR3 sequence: CAWEVTVGTEAFF. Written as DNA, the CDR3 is TGTGCCTGGGAAGTGACCGTAGGCACTGAAGCTTTCTTT.

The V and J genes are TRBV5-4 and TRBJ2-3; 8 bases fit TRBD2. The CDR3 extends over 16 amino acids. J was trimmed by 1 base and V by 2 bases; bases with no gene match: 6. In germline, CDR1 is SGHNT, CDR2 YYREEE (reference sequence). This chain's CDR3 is CASSFKREFRTDTQYF. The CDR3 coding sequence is TGTGCCAGCAGCTTCAAGCGGGAGTTTCGCACAGATACGCAGTATTTT.

CDR3 sequence: CASSAKTGPNGELFF. The CDR3 bases are TGTGCCAGCAGTGCGAAGACAGGGCCTAACGGGGAGCTGTTTTTT. The gene calls are TRBV7-6 and TRBJ2-2, with TRBD1 matching over 7 bases. CDR3 size: 15 residues. The V segment lost 6 bases and the J segment 7 bases; nucleotides outside the gene matches: 11. Germline V lookup: CDR1 SGHVS, CDR2 FNYEAQ.

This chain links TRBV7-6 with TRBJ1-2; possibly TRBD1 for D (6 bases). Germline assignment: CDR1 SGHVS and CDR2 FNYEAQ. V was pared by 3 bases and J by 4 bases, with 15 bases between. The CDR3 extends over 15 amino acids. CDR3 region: CASSLDPQGIYGYTF. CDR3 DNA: TGTGCCAGCAGCTTGGACCCCCAGGGGATCTATGGCTACACCTTC. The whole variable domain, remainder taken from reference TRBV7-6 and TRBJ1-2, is GAGVSQSPRYKVTKRGQDVALRCDPISGHVSLYWYRQALGQGPEFLTYFNYEAQQDKSGLPNDRFSAERPEGSISTLTIQRTEQRDSAMYRCASSLDPQGIYGYTFGSGTRLTVV.

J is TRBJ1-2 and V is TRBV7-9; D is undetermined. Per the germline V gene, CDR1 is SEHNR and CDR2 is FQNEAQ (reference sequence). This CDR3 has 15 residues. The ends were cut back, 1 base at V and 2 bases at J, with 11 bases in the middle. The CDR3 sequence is CASSLVVRLNYGYTF. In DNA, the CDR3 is TGTGCCAGCAGCTTAGTGGTTCGGCTGAACTATGGCTACACCTTC.

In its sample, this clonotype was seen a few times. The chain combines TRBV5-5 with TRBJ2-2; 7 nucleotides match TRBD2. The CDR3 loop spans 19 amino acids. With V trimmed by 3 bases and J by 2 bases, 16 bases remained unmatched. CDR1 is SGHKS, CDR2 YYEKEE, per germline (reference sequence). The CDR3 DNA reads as TGTGCCAGCAGCTCCTCTCCGATTTTCCGGGAGGATAACACCGGGGAGCTGTTTTTT. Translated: CASSSSPIFREDNTGELFF. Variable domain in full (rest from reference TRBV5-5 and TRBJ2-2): DAGVTQSPTHLIKTRGQQVTLRCSPISGHKSVSWYQQVLGQGPQFIFQYYEKEERGRGNFPDRFSARQFPNYSSELNVNALLLGDSALYLCASSSSPIFREDNTGELFFGEGSRLTVL.

Here the CDR3 reads CASRRGAGGNQPQHF. The DNA of the CDR3 is TGTGCCAGCCGGAGGGGGGCGGGTGGCAATCAGCCCCAGCATTTT. This chain connects TRBV27 to TRBJ1-5; D is possibly TRBD1 (6 bases). CDR3 length: 15 residues. Germline-derived CDR1 and CDR2 are MNHEY and SMNVEV (reference sequence). Deletions cut 8 bases from V and 2 bases from J, with 16 bases between.

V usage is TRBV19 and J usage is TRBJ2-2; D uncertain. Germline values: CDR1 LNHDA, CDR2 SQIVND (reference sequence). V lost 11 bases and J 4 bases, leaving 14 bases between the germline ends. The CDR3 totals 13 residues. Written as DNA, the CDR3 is TGTGCCTCACGTCTTCCAACCACCGGGGAGCTGTTTTTT. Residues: CASRLPTTGELFF.

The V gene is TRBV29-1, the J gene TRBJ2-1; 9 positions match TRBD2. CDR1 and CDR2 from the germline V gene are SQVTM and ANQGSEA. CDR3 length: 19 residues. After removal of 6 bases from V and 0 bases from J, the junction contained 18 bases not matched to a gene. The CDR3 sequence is CSVEGGVAGDLSSYNEQFF. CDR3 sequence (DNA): TGCAGCGTCGAGGGTGGAGTAGCGGGAGACCTTAGCTCCTACAATGAGCAGTTCTTC.

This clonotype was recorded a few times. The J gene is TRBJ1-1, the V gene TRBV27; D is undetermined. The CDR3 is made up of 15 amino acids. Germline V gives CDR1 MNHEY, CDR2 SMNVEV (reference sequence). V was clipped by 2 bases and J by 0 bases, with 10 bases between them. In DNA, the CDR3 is TGTGCCAGCAGTTTAAGACGGGAATTGAACACTGAAGCTTTCTTT. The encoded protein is CASSLRRELNTEAFF.

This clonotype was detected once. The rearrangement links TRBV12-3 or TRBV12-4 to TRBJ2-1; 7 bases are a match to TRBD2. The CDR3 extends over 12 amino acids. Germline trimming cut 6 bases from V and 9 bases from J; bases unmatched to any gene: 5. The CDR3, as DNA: TGTGCCAGCAGGCCCGGGGGGAGTGAGCAGTTCTTC. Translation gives CASRPGGSEQFF.

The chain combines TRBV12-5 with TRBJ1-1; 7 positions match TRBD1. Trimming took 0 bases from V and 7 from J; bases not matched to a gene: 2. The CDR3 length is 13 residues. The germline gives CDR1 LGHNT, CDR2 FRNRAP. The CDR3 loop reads CASGLVQGIEAFF. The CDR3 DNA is TGTGCTAGTGGTTTGGTACAGGGGATTGAAGCTTTCTTT.

In nucleotides, the CDR3 is TGCAGCGCCCAGGGGCAAGAGACCCAGTACTTC. Encoded protein: CSAQGQETQYF. The rearrangement uses TRBV29-1 and TRBJ2-5, with TRBD1 as a possible D gene (6 bases). Looked up from germline, CDR1 is SQVTM and CDR2 is ANQGSEA. V lost 7 bases, J lost 2 bases, and 8 bases lay in between. This CDR3 has 11 amino acids.

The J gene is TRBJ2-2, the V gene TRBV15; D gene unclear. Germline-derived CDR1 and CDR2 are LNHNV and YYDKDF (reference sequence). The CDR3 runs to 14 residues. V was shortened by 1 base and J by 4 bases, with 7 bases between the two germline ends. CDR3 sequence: CATSRVASTGELFF. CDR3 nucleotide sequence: TGTGCCACCAGCAGAGTCGCCTCCACCGGGGAGCTGTTTTTT.

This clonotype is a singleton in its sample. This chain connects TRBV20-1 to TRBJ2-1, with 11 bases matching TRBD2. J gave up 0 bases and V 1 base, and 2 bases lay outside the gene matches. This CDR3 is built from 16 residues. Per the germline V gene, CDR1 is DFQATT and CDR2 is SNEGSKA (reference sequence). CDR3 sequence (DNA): TGCAGTGCTAGAGGTACTAGCGGGAGCTCCTACAATGAGCAGTTCTTC. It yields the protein CSARGTSGSSYNEQFF.

CDR3 nucleotides: TGTGCCAGCTGTGGCCCCGACACCGGGGAGCTGTTTTTT. Protein: CASCGPDTGELFF. J is TRBJ2-2 and V is TRBV27; D remains ambiguous. The V end lost 8 bases, the J end lost 3 bases, and 10 bases lay between the germline ends. Per the germline V gene, CDR1 is MNHEY and CDR2 is SMNVEV (reference sequence). This CDR3 region has 13 residues.

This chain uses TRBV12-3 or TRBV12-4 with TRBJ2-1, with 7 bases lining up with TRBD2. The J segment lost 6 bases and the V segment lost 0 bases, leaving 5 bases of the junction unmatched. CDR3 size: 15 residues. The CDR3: CASSLAGGPLNEQFF. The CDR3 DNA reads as TGTGCCAGCAGTTTAGCGGGAGGGCCCCTCAATGAGCAGTTCTTC.